The T cell receptor (beta chain) described here comes from a study of human T cells and chemical hapten exposure. Study results and limitations: TCRs at high frequency, those above 1 in 1000, did not change with DPC sensitization.

Sample time point: pre-sensitization, week 0. Regarding treatment: therapeutic diphenylcyclopropenone sensitization with weekly scalp DPC. People who gave samples had alopecia, were 18 to 70 years old, and were suitable for DPC. To note about this clonotype: Its antigen is currently unknown.

From the RACE reads, TCRdb called clonotypes with MiXCR, one entry per CDR3 protein. In the table there are some 300,000 distinct CDR3 sequences, approximately 5% of which are singletons. CDR3 size: 16 residues. From germline, CDR1 is LGHNA and CDR2 YSLEER. Germline trimming cut 0 bases from V and 6 bases from J; bases unmatched to any gene: 10. The specimen comprised whole blood, sampled in connection with sensitization to the hapten diphenylcyclopropenone (DPC). The rearrangement joins TRBV4-3 to TRBJ1-1, with 7 bases matching TRBD1. The receptor's source is a woman under 30 with alopecia areata. Some clones in this sample may be carry-over from other donors' samples. The CDR3 DNA follows: TGCGCCAGCAGCCAAGAGGAGGGGGCCGGGCACGCTGAAGCTTTCTTT. Its protein product is CASSQEEGAGHAEAFF.